Shown below are 7 T cell receptor beta chains from a single sample sequenced in a study of control samples from healthy donors and cancer patients. TCRdb keeps only in-frame clones here, not all; method: immunoSEQ multiplex PCR. Among 140,000 or so clones listed, 75% to 90% were seen once. The specimen was blood. These receptor sequences come from a man aged 30 to 45 in good health.

The chain employs TRBV6-4 and TRBJ1-2, with 9 bases identical to TRBD1. The germline V gene has CDR1 MRHNA and CDR2 SNTAGT. Trimming at V came to 7 bases and at J to 7 bases, leaving 13 bases not matched to a gene. There are 15 residues in the CDR3. CDR3 in DNA: TGTGCCAGCACGGACACAGGGGGCTCGTCTGGTGGCTACACCTTC. This sequence encodes CASTDTGGSSGGYTF.

The chain recombines TRBV20-1 with TRBJ1-4; D is undetermined. Trimming shortened V by 6 bases and J by 3 bases, and 5 bases separated the two germline ends. The germline gives CDR1 DFQATT, CDR2 SNEGSKA (reference sequence). The CDR3 is 11 amino acids. The CDR3 nucleotides are TGCAGTGCGGCCCCTAATGAAAAACTGTTTTTT. Amino acid sequence: CSAAPNEKLFF.

This rearrangement joins TRBV7-2 to TRBJ2-5; 8 bases fit TRBD1. The length of the CDR3 is 15 residues. The V gene's germline CDR1 is SGHTA and CDR2 FQGNSA. With 1 base clipped from V and 4 bases from J, the junction kept 5 bases outside the gene matches. The CDR3 sequence: CASSLGQGAGETQYF. CDR3 nucleotide sequence: TGTGCCAGCAGCTTAGGCCAGGGGGCGGGAGAGACCCAGTACTTC.

The chain is built from TRBV7-8 and TRBJ2-7, with D possibly being TRBD1 (6 bases). Trimming left V 1 base short and J 4 bases short, with 14 bases between. The CDR3 runs 15 residues. The germline CDR1 and CDR2 sequences are SGHVS and FQNEAQ. The CDR3 bases are TGTGCCAGCAGCTTAGTGGGCAGGGGTGGTTACGAGCAGTACTTC. This codes for CASSLVGRGGYEQYF.

Here the CDR3 reads CASSPDRGSGANVLTF. The CDR3 DNA sequence: TGTGCCAGCAGCCCGGACAGGGGATCCGGGGCCAACGTCCTGACTTTC. The chain carries TRBV6-6 and TRBJ2-6, with TRBD1 matching 9 bases. CDR1 MNHNY and CDR2 SVGAGI come from the germline V gene (reference sequence). The J segment lost 4 bases and the V segment lost 6 bases, leaving 7 bases of the junction unmatched. The CDR3 loop spans 16 amino acids.

The V and J genes are TRBV4-3 and TRBJ2-1, with D possibly being TRBD2 (5 bases). The CDR3 covers 19 residues. Germline V gives CDR1 LGHNA, CDR2 YSLEER. Trimming took off 5 bases at V and 0 bases at J, with 23 bases between the two ends. CDR3 in DNA: TGCGCCAGCAGCTTGAAAGTCCGAGGGCCACCGAGCTCCTACAATGAGCAGTTCTTC. Translation: CASSLKVRGPPSSYNEQFF.

The V and J genes are TRBV10-3 and TRBJ1-2; D call uncertain. CDR1 and CDR2 (germline): ENHRY, SYGVKD. This CDR3 comprises 13 residues. Trimming cost V 4 bases and J 4 bases, with 10 bases left between them. The CDR3 DNA follows: TGTGCCATCAGTGGACCCGTTTCCTATGGCTACACCTTC. This encodes CAISGPVSYGYTF.